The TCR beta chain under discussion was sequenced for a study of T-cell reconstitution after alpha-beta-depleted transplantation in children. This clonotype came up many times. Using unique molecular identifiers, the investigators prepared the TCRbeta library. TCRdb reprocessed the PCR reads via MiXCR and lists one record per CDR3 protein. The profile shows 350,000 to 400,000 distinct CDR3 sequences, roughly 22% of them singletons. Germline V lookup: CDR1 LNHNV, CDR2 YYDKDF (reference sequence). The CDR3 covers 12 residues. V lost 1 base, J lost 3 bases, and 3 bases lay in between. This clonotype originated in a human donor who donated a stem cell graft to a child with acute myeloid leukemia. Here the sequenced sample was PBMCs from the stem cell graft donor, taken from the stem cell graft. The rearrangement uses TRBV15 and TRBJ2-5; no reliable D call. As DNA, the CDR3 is TGTGCCACCAGCAGAGTAGAAGAGACCCAGTACTTC. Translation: CATSRVEETQYF. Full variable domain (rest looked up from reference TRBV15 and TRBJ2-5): DAMVIQNPRYQVTQFGKPVTLSCSQTLNHNVMYWYQQKSSQAPKLLFHYYDKDFNNEADTPDNFQSRRPNTSFCFLDIRSPGLGDTAMYLCATSRVEETQYFGPGTRLLVL.